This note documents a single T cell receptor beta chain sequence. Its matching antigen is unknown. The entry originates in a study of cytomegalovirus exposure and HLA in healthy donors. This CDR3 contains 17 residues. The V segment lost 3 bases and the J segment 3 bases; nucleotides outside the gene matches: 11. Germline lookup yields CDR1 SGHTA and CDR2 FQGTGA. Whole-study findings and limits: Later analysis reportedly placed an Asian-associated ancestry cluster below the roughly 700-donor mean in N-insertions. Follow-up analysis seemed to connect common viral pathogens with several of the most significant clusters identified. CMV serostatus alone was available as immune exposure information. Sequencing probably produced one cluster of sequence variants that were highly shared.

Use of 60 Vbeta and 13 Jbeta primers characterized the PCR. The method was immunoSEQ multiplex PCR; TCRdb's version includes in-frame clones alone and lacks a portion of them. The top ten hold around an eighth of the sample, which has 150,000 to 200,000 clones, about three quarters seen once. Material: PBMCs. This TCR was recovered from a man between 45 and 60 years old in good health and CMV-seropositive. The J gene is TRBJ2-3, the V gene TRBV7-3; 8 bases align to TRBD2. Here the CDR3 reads CASSLEPGGPGTDTQYF. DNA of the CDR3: TGTGCCAGCAGCTTGGAACCGGGGGGGCCGGGTACAGATACGCAGTATTTT.